Presented here are 18 T cell receptor beta chains from one specimen sequenced in a study of beta chain features in type 1 diabetes (dated by TCRdb to 2016 to 2019). Library construction relied on the immunoSEQ multiplex PCR assay. The entire isolated RNA was reverse transcribed using the High Capacity cDNA Reverse Transcription Kit, and thus expressed TCRB transcripts were sequenced. TCRdb holds this immuneACCESS table with in-frame rearrangements only. Some clones are missing; in checked studies, unresolved V genes explain under half, and the rest has no known cause. This sample is represented by 150,000 or so clones; 7.5% to 9.5% of them were singletons. The ten largest clones capture 2.3% of the sample. Specimen: central memory CD4+ T cells from blood. The receptors were sampled from a woman between 18 and 29 years old in good health.

The CDR3 here is CAWSRDREEKLFF. For the CDR3, the DNA is TGTGCCTGGAGTAGGGACAGGGAGGAAAAACTGTTTTTT. The chain couples TRBV30 to TRBJ1-4; 9 nucleotides line up with TRBD1. The CDR3 sequence is 13 residues long. Trimming removed 2 bases from V and 8 bases from J; junction bases left unmatched: 3. Per the germline V gene, CDR1 is GTSNPN and CDR2 is SVGIG (reference sequence).

In its sample, this clone was seen a few times. This chain's CDR3 is CASSPSGSGRPGELFF. Here the CDR3 DNA reads TGTGCCAGCAGTCCCAGTGGAAGCGGGAGGCCCGGGGAGCTGTTTTTT. The J gene is TRBJ2-2, the V gene TRBV27, with TRBD2 matching over 9 bases. J was trimmed by 6 bases and V by 5 bases; bases with no gene match: 10. Germline-derived CDR1 and CDR2 are MNHEY and SMNVEV (reference sequence). The CDR3 totals 16 residues.

Turning to this clone: The sample carries other DNA sequences with the same CDR3. The genes are TRBV5-1 and TRBJ2-5; 12 positions agree with TRBD2. J was trimmed by 5 bases and V by 4 bases; bases with no gene match: 3. The V gene's germline CDR1 is SGHRS and CDR2 YFSETQ. The CDR3 totals 14 residues. The CDR3 DNA reads as TGCGCCAGCAGCCTGACTAGCGGGAGTGAGACCCAGTACTTC. Translating it yields CASSLTSGSETQYF.

This clone was seen only once. This rearrangement joins TRBV6-1 to TRBJ2-1, with D possibly matching TRBD1 (6 bases). V was cut by 7 bases and J by 7 bases, with 11 bases left in between. Germline CDR1 reads MNHNS; CDR2 reads SASEGT. The CDR3 loop spans 12 amino acids. The CDR3 loop reads CASKQGANEQFF. In DNA form, the CDR3 reads TGTGCCAGCAAACAGGGTGCGAATGAGCAGTTCTTC.

V and J are TRBV7-2 and TRBJ1-6; weak D call: TRBD1 (5 bases). Trimming pared 7 bases from V and 6 bases from J, leaving 16 bases between. The CDR3 contains 15 residues. CDR1 is SGHTA and CDR2 is FQGNSA in the germline V gene. The CDR3 region is CASTNGGSLNSPLHF. CDR3 DNA sequence: TGTGCCAGCACTAACGGGGGAAGTCTTAATTCACCCCTCCACTTT.

This clone was seen a handful of times. The chain is built from TRBV6-1 and TRBJ1-5, with TRBD1 as a possible D gene (5 bases). V shed 3 bases and J shed 5 bases, with 11 bases lying between them. Germline loops: CDR1 MNHNS, CDR2 SASEGT. CDR3 length equals 14 residues. The CDR3 sequence is CASSESGSDQPQHF. Here the CDR3 DNA reads TGTGCCAGCAGTGAGTCAGGGTCTGATCAGCCCCAGCATTTT.

Notes on this clone: This sample also contains other DNA sequences that code for the same CDR3. The chain combines TRBV5-1 with TRBJ2-3; 7 bases line up with TRBD1. Losses at the gene ends were 4 bases for V and 3 bases for J; bases not matched to a gene: 5. CDR3 length: 14 amino acids. Germline CDR1 SGHRS, CDR2 YFSETQ. The CDR3 DNA is TGCGCCAGCAGCCCGGGACAGACTACAGATACGCAGTATTTT. It codes for CASSPGQTTDTQYF.

The gene calls are TRBV9 and TRBJ1-1; D remains ambiguous. CDR1 and CDR2 (germline): SGDLS, YYNGEE. V dropped 0 bases and J dropped 0 bases, with 6 bases sitting between them. The CDR3 is 14 residues long. CDR3 coding DNA: TGTGCCAGCAGCGTAGCCCAAATGAACACTGAAGCTTTCTTT. Protein product: CASSVAQMNTEAFF.

This chain joins TRBV4-2 and TRBJ2-1; 10 nucleotides line up with TRBD1. Trimming at V came to 4 bases and at J to 4 bases, leaving 10 bases not matched to a gene. Germline-derived CDR1 and CDR2 are LGHNA and YNFKEQ. CDR3 length: 17 amino acids. In nucleotides, the CDR3 is TGTGCCAGCAGCCTTTCCGCGCCGGGACAGGGGTACAATGAGCAGTTCTTC. It yields the protein CASSLSAPGQGYNEQFF.

The chain recombines TRBV4-2 with TRBJ2-7, with D possibly being TRBD1 (5 bases). Deletions cut 5 bases from V and 2 bases from J, with 13 bases between. Germline CDR1 is LGHNA and CDR2 is YNFKEQ. The CDR3 consists of 14 residues. The CDR3 DNA reads TGTGCCAGCAGCTTGGCCGAAGGGGCCTACGAGCAGTACTTC. Amino acids: CASSLAEGAYEQYF.

The V call is TRBV5-4, the J call TRBJ2-1; TRBD2 matches 8 bases. Trimming at V came to 4 bases and at J to 4 bases, leaving 4 bases not matched to a gene. The germline gives CDR1 SGHNT, CDR2 YYREEE (reference sequence). The CDR3 runs to 14 residues. The CDR3 reads CASSREGPYNEQFF. The CDR3 bases are TGTGCCAGCAGCCGGGAGGGCCCTTACAATGAGCAGTTCTTC.

This clone was seen a handful of times. The chain employs TRBV2 and TRBJ1-2; 7 nucleotides match TRBD1. J gave up 2 bases and V 6 bases, and 3 bases lay outside the gene matches. Germline-derived CDR1 and CDR2 are SNHLY and FYNNEI. The CDR3 is 13 residues long. CDR3 loop: CASSLQGNYGYTF. CDR3 DNA: TGTGCCAGCAGCTTACAGGGGAACTATGGCTACACCTTC.

This clone was seen only a few times. The rearrangement uses TRBV10-3 and TRBJ1-2; D perhaps matches TRBD1 (6 bases). CDR3 length equals 15 residues. Trimming shortened V by 10 bases and J by 6 bases, and 24 bases separated the two germline ends. CDR1 and CDR2 from the germline V gene are ENHRY and SYGVKD. CDR3 in DNA: TGTGCCAGCACGGGACAACTTCGCAGGCTAGATGGCTACACCTTC. This codes for CASTGQLRRLDGYTF.

This clone was seen only a few times. V usage is TRBV5-4 and J usage is TRBJ2-2; 8 positions agree with TRBD2. Germline CDR1 is SGHNT and CDR2 is YYREEE (reference sequence). After removal of 6 bases from V and 2 bases from J, the junction contained 12 bases not matched to a gene. The CDR3 sequence is 17 residues long. The CDR3 protein is CASTRDGGGYNTGELFF. CDR3 nucleotides: TGTGCCAGCACCCGGGATGGCGGGGGGTACAACACCGGGGAGCTGTTTTTT.

CDR3 DNA sequence: TGTGCCACCTCGACTAGCGGGAGAGAGGCCGGGGAGCTGTTTTTT. Amino acid sequence: CATSTSGREAGELFF. This chain connects TRBV10-3 to TRBJ2-2; 12 positions agree with TRBD2. The CDR3 runs to 15 residues. J lost 6 bases, V lost 10 bases, and 9 bases had no gene match. Looked up from germline, CDR1 is ENHRY and CDR2 is SYGVKD.

The V and J genes are TRBV10-1 and TRBJ2-5; TRBD1 matches at 9 bases. V was pared by 6 bases and J by 3 bases, with 8 bases of the junction left unmatched. CDR3 length equals 15 residues. Germline CDR1 is WNHNN and CDR2 is SYGVQD (reference sequence). The CDR3 region has the DNA TGCGCCAGCAGGAAGGGACAGGGTTTTAAAGAGACCCAGTACTTC. This translates into CASRKGQGFKETQYF.

This clone was counted between two and nine times. V usage is TRBV30 and J usage is TRBJ1-2, with 7 bases lining up with TRBD1. This CDR3 region has 12 residues. With V trimmed by 7 bases and J by 8 bases, 10 bases remained unmatched. CDR1 GTSNPN and CDR2 SVGIG come from the germline V gene (reference sequence). CDR3 sequence (DNA): TGTGCCTCCTACAGGGGTACTGGGGGCTACACCTTC. Translating it yields CASYRGTGGYTF.

The CDR3 region has the DNA TGTGCCAGTTCAGGGACTAGCACAGATACGCAGTATTTT. The encoded protein is CASSGTSTDTQYF. The chain is built from TRBV19 and TRBJ2-3, with a possible D match to TRBD2 (6 bases). The V end lost 8 bases, the J end lost 0 bases, and 9 bases lay between the germline ends. The CDR3 spans 13 residues. Germline V gene sequence: CDR1 LNHDA, CDR2 SQIVND (reference sequence).